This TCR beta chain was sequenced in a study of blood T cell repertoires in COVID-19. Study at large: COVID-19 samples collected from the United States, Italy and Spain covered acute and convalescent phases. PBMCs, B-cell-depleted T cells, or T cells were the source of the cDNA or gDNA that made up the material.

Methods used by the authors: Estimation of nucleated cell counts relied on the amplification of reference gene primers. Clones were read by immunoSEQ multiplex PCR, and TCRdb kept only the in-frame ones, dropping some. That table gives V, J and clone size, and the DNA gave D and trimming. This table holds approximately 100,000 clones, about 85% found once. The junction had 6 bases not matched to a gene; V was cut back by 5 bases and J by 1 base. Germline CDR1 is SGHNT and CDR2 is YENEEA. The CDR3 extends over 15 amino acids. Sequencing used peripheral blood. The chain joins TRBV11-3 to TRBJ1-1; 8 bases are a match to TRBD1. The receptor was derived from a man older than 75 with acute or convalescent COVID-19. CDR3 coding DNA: TGTGCCAGCAGCCGACGGACAGGGACGAACACTGAAGCTTTCTTT. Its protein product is CASSRRTGTNTEAFF.